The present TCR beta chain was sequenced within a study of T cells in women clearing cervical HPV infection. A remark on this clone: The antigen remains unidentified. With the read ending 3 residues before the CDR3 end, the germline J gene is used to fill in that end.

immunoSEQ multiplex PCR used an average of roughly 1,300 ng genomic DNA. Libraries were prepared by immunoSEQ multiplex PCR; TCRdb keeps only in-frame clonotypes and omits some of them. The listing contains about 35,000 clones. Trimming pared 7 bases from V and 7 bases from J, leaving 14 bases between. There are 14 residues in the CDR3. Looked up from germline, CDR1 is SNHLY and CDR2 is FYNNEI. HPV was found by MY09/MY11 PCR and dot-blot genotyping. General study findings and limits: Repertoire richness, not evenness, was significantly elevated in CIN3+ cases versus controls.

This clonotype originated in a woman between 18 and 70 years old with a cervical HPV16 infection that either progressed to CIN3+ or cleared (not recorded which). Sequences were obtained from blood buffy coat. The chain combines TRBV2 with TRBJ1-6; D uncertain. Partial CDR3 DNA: TGTGCCAGCACTCGGATAGGGCAGAATTCACCC. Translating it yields CASTRIGQNSP. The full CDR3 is CASTRIGQNSPLHF. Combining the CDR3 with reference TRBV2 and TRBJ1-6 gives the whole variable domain EPEVTQTPSHQVTQMGQEVILRCVPISNHLYFYWYRQILGQKVEFLVSFYNNEISEKSEIFDDQFSVERPDGSNFTLKIRSTKLEDSAMYFCASTRIGQNSPLHFGNGTRLTVT.